The clone carrying this T cell receptor beta chain was detected a few times. The data derive from a study of blood T cell repertoires in COVID-19. CDR1 is SGHAT, CDR2 FQNNGV, per germline. V gave up 1 base and J gave up 4 bases; unmatched junction bases: 4. The CDR3 has 15 amino acids. Under the authors' procedure: Reference gene primer amplification gave estimated nucleated cell counts. The protocol was immunoSEQ multiplex PCR, while the TCRdb copy is restricted to in-frame clones and leaves out a portion. V, J and clone size derive from that table, while D and trimming were established from the DNA sequence. Of about 88,000 clones listed, nearly 90% are singletons.

Material for sequencing was peripheral blood. This rearrangement joins TRBV11-2 to TRBJ2-7, with 10 bases aligning to TRBD1. The receptor was isolated from a woman aged 80 or over with active COVID-19. DNA for the CDR3: TGTGCCAGCAGCTTAGGACAGGGGGCGCAGTACGAGCAGTACTTC. Encoded protein: CASSLGQGAQYEQYF.